The present TCR beta chain was sequenced within a study of molecular identifiers for immune sequencing clone quantification. Naive CD8 libraries came from approximately 20,000 to 980,000 sorted cells with 10%, 30% or 50% RNA. Sorting isolated naive CD8 T cells as CD8+CD4-CCR7+CD45RA+ events. V lost 3 bases to trimming and J lost 2 bases; unmatched junction nucleotides: 12. CDR3 length: 17 amino acids. CDR1 is MNHEY and CDR2 is SMNVEV in the germline V gene (reference sequence). This clonotype was seen at least ten times. Antigen specificity is unknown. Preparation methods for the bulk TCR libraries were those previously described, with listed TCR primers. TCRdb processed the PCR reads anew with MiXCR; each CDR3 protein has one entry. The sample consists of hundreds of thousands of distinct CDR3 sequences, around 25% of them appearing once. General study points: Jurkat TCR RNA spiked in from one cell reportedly remained identifiable amid roughly 910,000 naive cells.

The J gene is TRBJ1-2, the V gene TRBV27; 7 bases agree with TRBD1. This receptor was identified in a human donor in good health. Some libraries in this study had Jurkat cell RNA spiked in. The sequenced sample consisted of naive CD8+ T cells from blood, with Jurkat cell RNA spiked in. Subset here: FACS-sorted CD8+CD4-CCR7+CD45RA+ naive T cells. The CDR3 region is CASSLRGGADPNYGYTF. The CDR3 coding sequence is TGTGCCAGCAGTTTGCGAGGGGGCGCAGATCCGAACTATGGCTACACCTTC.